This T cell receptor beta chain was identified in a study of metastatic and nonmetastatic thyroid tumors. Turning to the study itself: A comparison of repertoires was made across blood and tumor or nodule tissue from malignant and benign thyroid patients. Study-level results: Significantly higher TCR beta diversity was reportedly seen in malignant thyroid tumors than benign nodules, in blood and tumor.

No patient had received any treatment before thyroid surgery. Only a few counts were recorded for this clone. Its antigen is undetermined. Original handling: What underpinned the distant-metastasis classifier for papillary thyroid cancer was the set of CDR3 differences across clinicopathological groups. TCRdb re-called clones via MiXCR from the PCR reads. V and J calls and clone size were set by TCRdb, not the authors. There are roughly 30,000 clones in the sample; more than 15% occur only once, and over 9.5% lies in the top ten. Germline values: CDR1 MNHEY, CDR2 SMNVEV (reference sequence). V shed 10 bases and J shed 6 bases, with 16 bases lying between them. The CDR3 is made up of 12 amino acids.

The source of this sequence is a female donor with papillary thyroid cancer or a benign thyroid nodule (not recorded which). Some clones in this sample may be carry-over from other donors' samples. The chain is built from TRBV27 and TRBJ2-7; perhaps D is TRBD1 or TRBD2 (5 bases each). What was sequenced was blood. For the CDR3, the DNA is TGTGCCAATTGGGAGCAGGGCGGCGAGCAGTACTTC. Protein product: CANWEQGGEQYF.